This passage covers 8 T cell receptor beta chains from one sample sequenced in a study of blood T cell repertoires in COVID-19. Using immunoSEQ multiplex PCR, the repertoire was profiled, and TCRdb retains in-frame clones only, with some absent. Of 29,000 or so clones listed, around 92% are singletons. The sequenced material came from peripheral blood. Every receptor here comes from a man aged 45-65 years with active COVID-19.

V is TRBV15 and J is TRBJ1-2; 9 bases are a match to TRBD1. Germline V gene sequence: CDR1 LNHNV, CDR2 YYDKDF (reference sequence). The CDR3 totals 14 residues. After removal of 7 bases from V and 2 bases from J, the junction contained 5 bases not matched to a gene. The DNA of the CDR3 is TGTGCCACCAAACGGGACAGGGCCAACTATGGCTACACCTTC. It yields the protein CATKRDRANYGYTF.

The chain combines TRBV11-3 with TRBJ2-3, with 9 bases aligning to TRBD1. This CDR3 contains 16 residues. Germline CDR1 reads SGHNT; CDR2 reads YENEEA. The V gene end was trimmed by 6 bases and the J gene end by 0 bases; junction bases not matched to a gene: 7. This CDR3 reads CASRTRTGASTDTQYF. The CDR3 DNA follows: TGTGCCAGCAGAACGCGGACAGGGGCTAGCACAGATACGCAGTATTTT. The whole variable domain, filled in from reference TRBV11-3 and TRBJ2-3, reads EAGVVQSPRYKIIEKKQPVAFWCNPISGHNTLYWYLQNLGQGPELLIRYENEEAVDDSQLPKDRFSAERLKGVDSTLKIQPAELGDSAVYLCASRTRTGASTDTQYFGPGTRLTVL.

The genes are TRBV7-8 and TRBJ2-7, with D perhaps matching TRBD2 (5 bases). V was shortened by 1 base and J by 2 bases, with 12 bases between the two germline ends. This CDR3 is 15 amino acids long. From germline, CDR1 is SGHVS and CDR2 FQNEAQ. CDR3 bases: TGTGCCAGCAGCTTAGAGGGAGACCTGACCTACGAGCAGTACTTC. Protein sequence: CASSLEGDLTYEQYF.

The rearrangement uses TRBV6-5 and TRBJ1-1; the match to TRBD1 covers 7 bases. After removal of 7 bases from V and 2 bases from J, the junction contained 10 bases not matched to a gene. This CDR3 spans 15 amino acids. Germline V gene lookup returns CDR1 MNHEY and CDR2 SVGAGI. As DNA, the CDR3 is TGTGCCAGCACCCAGGTCGAGGGGGCCAACACTGAAGCTTTCTTT. This gives the protein CASTQVEGANTEAFF.

The chain joins TRBV4-1 to TRBJ2-2, with D possibly being TRBD1 (6 bases). Germline V lookup: CDR1 MGHRA, CDR2 YSYEKL. There are 14 residues in the CDR3. Between the trimmed V and J ends, which lost 7 bases and 7 bases, there was a span of 16 bases. The CDR3 sequence: CASMFAEGGGELFF. Here the CDR3 DNA reads TGCGCCAGCATGTTCGCCGAAGGGGGCGGGGAGCTGTTTTTT.

CDR3 residues: CASSLSRGLVFHNEQFF. CDR3 bases: TGTGCCAGCAGTTTATCGCGGGGGCTAGTTTTCCACAATGAGCAGTTCTTC. This chain uses TRBV27 with TRBJ2-1, with D possibly matching TRBD2 (7 bases). Between the trimmed V and J ends, which lost 0 bases and 5 bases, there was a span of 17 bases. Germline V gives CDR1 MNHEY, CDR2 SMNVEV (reference sequence). The CDR3 extends over 17 amino acids.

This clone was counted once. The chain has TRBV11-2 and TRBJ2-1; 12 positions agree with TRBD2. This CDR3 has 17 amino acids. The V and J ends lost 4 bases and 8 bases, in that order; junction bases with no gene match: 12. The V gene's germline CDR1 is SGHAT and CDR2 FQNNGV. The CDR3 reads CASSSDRLAGVLDEQFF. In DNA form, the CDR3 reads TGTGCCAGCAGCTCCGACCGACTAGCGGGAGTTCTGGATGAGCAGTTCTTC.

CDR3 DNA sequence: TGTGCCAGCAGCATCGGCGGGGGGACAGATACGCAGTATTTT. This codes for CASSIGGGTDTQYF. The chain combines TRBV6-5 with TRBJ2-3, with 8 bases fitting TRBD2. This CDR3 has 14 amino acids. Germline-derived CDR1 and CDR2 are MNHEY and SVGAGI. V lost 6 bases and J lost 3; bases outside the gene matches: 5.